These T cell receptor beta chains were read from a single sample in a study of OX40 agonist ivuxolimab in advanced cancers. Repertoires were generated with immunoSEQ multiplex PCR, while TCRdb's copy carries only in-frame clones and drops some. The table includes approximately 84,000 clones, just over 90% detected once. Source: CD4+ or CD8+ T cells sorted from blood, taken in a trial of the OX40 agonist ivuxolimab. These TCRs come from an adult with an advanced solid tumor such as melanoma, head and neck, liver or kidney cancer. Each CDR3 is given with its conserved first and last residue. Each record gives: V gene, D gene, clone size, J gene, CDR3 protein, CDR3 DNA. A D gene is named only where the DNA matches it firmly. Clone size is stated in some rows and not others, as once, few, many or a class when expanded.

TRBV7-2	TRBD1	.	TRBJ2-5	CASSRGLQETQYF	TGTGCCAGCAGCAGGGGGCTCCAAGAGACCCAGTACTTC
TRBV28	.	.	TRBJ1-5	CASREAGLQPQHF	TGTGCCAGCAGGGAGGCAGGGCTCCAGCCCCAGCATTTT
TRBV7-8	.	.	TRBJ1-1	CASSLGPAGNTEAFF	TGTGCCAGCAGCTTAGGACCTGCCGGGAACACTGAAGCTTTCTTT
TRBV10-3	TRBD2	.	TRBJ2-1	CAIWEGSLDEQFF	TGTGCCATTTGGGAGGGTAGTCTCGATGAGCAGTTCTTC
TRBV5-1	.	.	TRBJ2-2	CASSLGSGGITGELFF	TGCGCCAGCAGCTTGGGGTCTGGGGGTATCACCGGGGAGCTGTTTTTT
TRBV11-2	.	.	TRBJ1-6	CASSLETAAQLHF	TGTGCCAGCAGTTTAGAAACGGCCGCACAACTCCACTTT
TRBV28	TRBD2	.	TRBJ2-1	CASSQGLPTSNEQFF	TGTGCCAGCAGCCAGGGACTACCCACGAGCAATGAGCAGTTCTTC
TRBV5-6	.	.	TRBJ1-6	CASSLGGYNSPLHF	TGTGCCAGCAGCTTAGGAGGGTATAATTCACCCCTCCACTTT
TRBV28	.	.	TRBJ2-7	CASSPPVGWQYF	TGTGCCAGCAGCCCGCCAGTAGGTTGGCAGTACTTC
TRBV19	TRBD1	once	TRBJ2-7	CASSHRGSSYEQYF	TGTGCCAGTAGCCACAGGGGGAGCTCCTACGAGCAGTACTTC
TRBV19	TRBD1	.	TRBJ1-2	CASSPPTGPPLLSF	TGTGCCAGTAGTCCTCCGACAGGGCCGCCCTTGTTAAGCTTC
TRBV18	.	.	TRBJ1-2	CASSPGQSSGYTF	TGTGCCAGCTCGCCGGGACAAAGTAGCGGCTACACCTTC
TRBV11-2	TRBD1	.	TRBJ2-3	CASTSSDRVFGADTQYF	TGTGCCAGCACCTCAAGTGACAGGGTTTTCGGAGCAGATACGCAGTATTTT
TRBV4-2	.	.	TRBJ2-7	CASSQGGDWEQYF	TGTGCCAGCAGCCAAGGGGGAGATTGGGAGCAGTACTTC
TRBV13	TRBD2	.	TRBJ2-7	CASRPTSGWSYEQYF	TGTGCCAGCAGGCCCACTAGCGGGTGGAGCTACGAGCAGTACTTC
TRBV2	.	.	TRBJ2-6	CASGSRTGQFNSGANVLTF	TGTGCCAGCGGGTCCCGAACCGGACAGTTTAACTCTGGGGCCAACGTCCTGACTTTC
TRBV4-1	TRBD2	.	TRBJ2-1	CASSLAPSGGSYNEQFF	TGCGCCAGCAGCCTCGCCCCTAGCGGGGGCTCCTACAATGAGCAGTTCTTC
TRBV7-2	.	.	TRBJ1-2	CASSLAAGTPWGYTF	TGTGCCAGCAGCTTAGCGGCGGGAACACCTTGGGGCTACACCTTC
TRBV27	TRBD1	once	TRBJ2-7	CASSRDRAAEQYF	TGTGCCAGCAGTCGCGACAGGGCGGCCGAGCAGTACTTC
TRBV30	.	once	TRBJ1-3	CAWRSRYTIYF	TGTGCCTGGAGAAGTAGGTACACCATATATTTT
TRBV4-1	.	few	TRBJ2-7	CASRFDSYSYEQYF	TGCGCCAGCAGATTTGACAGCTACTCCTACGAGCAGTACTTC
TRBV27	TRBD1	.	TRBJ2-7	CASSLGQNSYEQYF	TGTGCCAGCAGTCTGGGACAGAACTCCTACGAGCAGTACTTC
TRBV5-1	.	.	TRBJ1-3	CASSTTGTTRNTIYF	TGCGCCAGCAGCACGACCGGGACAACCAGAAACACCATATATTTT
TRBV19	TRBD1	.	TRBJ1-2	CASSASDRGNYGYTF	TGTGCCAGTAGTGCTTCGGACAGGGGTAACTATGGCTACACCTTC
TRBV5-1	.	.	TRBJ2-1	CASRRGGLYNEQFF	TGCGCCAGCAGGCGCGGAGGCCTCTACAATGAGCAGTTCTTC
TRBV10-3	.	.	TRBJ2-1	CAIRAGPPSYNEQFF	TGTGCCATCAGAGCCGGGCCCCCCTCCTACAATGAGCAGTTCTTC